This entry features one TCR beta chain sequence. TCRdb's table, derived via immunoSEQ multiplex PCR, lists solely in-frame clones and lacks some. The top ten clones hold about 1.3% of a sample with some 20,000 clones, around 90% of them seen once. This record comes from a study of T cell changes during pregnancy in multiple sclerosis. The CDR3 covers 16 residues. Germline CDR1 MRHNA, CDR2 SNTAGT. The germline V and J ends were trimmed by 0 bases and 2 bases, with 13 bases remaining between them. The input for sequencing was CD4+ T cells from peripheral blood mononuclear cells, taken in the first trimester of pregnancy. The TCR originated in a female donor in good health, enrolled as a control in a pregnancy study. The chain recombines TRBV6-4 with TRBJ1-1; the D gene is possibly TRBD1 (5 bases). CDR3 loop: CASSDSDGQGNTEAFF. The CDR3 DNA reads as TGTGCCAGCAGTGACTCGGATGGGCAGGGTAACACTGAAGCTTTCTTT.